The clone carrying this T cell receptor beta chain has a handful of counts. The antigen remains unidentified. This sample is part of a study of glioma-infiltrating T cells after dendritic cell vaccination. CDR3 length: 15 residues. V was shortened by 0 bases and J by 8 bases, with 15 bases between the two germline ends. CDR1 SGHTS and CDR2 YDEGEE come from the germline V gene. General study findings and limits: Patients with more pretreatment TILs had longer time to progression and survival.

Time point noted: after dendritic cell vaccination, including at tumor progression/relapse. The immunoSEQ assay amplified TCRB CDR3 from up to roughly 2 ug DNA. The method was immunoSEQ multiplex PCR; TCRdb's version includes in-frame clones alone and lacks a portion of them. The sample holds 75,000 to 85,000 clones; more than 75% are singletons and the top ten take about 2.2%. This TCR was recovered from a human donor with glioblastoma. This chain uses TRBV5-8 with TRBJ2-1, with D uncertain. The sample was blood, taken after dendritic cell vaccination. The CDR3 coding sequence is TGTGCCAGCAGCTTGGGAAATCTATACCCGGATGAGCAGTTCTTC. Its protein is CASSLGNLYPDEQFF.